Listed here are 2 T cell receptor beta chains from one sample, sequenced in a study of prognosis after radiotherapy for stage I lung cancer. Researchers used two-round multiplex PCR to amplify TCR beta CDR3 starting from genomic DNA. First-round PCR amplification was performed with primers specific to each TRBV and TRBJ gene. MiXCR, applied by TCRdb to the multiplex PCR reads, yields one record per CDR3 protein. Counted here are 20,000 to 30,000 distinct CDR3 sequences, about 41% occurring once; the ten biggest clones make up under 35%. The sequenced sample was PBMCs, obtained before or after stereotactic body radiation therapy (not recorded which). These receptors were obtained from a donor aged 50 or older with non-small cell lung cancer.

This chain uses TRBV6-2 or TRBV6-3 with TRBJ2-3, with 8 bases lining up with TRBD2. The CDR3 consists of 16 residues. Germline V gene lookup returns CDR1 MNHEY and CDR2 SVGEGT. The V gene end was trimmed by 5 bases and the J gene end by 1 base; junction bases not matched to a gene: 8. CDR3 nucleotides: TGTGCCAGCAGTGAGGAAGCGGGAGAAGGCACAGATACGCAGTATTTT. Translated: CASSEEAGEGTDTQYF.

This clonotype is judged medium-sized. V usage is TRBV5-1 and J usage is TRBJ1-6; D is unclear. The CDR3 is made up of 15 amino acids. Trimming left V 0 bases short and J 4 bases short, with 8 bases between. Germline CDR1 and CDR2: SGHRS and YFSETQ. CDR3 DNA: TGCGCCAGCAGCTTGGACAAAGTTTATAATTCACCCCTCCACTTT. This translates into CASSLDKVYNSPLHF.